The 24 T cell receptor beta chains below come from one sample, sequenced in a study of blood T cell repertoires in COVID-19. Only in-frame clones appear in the TCRdb table, and some are missing; sequencing was by immunoSEQ multiplex PCR. The data show 230,000 or so clones, with 90% seen just once and 2% to 2.5% held by the top ten. The sequenced sample consisted of peripheral blood. The receptors stem from a woman aged 60-70 years with COVID-19, enrolled during active disease.

The V call is TRBV5-1, the J call TRBJ1-1; D may be TRBD1 (5 bases). Germline lookup yields CDR1 SGHRS and CDR2 YFSETQ. The CDR3 runs to 16 residues. The V gene lost 1 base and the J gene lost 0 bases, with 13 bases spanning the gap. The CDR3 sequence is CASSLSGARLNTEAFF. CDR3 coding DNA: TGCGCCAGCAGCTTGTCTGGGGCGCGACTGAACACTGAAGCTTTCTTT.

On this clone: Other DNA sequences within the sample encode an identical CDR3. The rearrangement links TRBV5-1 to TRBJ1-2, with TRBD1 identical over 9 bases. The CDR3 length is 14 residues. V lost 0 bases, J lost 3 bases, and 0 bases stayed unmatched. From germline, CDR1 is SGHRS and CDR2 YFSETQ. CDR3 residues: CASSLGQGDYGYTF. The DNA for the CDR3 is TGCGCCAGCAGCTTGGGACAGGGGGACTATGGCTACACCTTC.

Concerning this clone: Other DNA sequences in the sample encode the same CDR3. The CDR3 DNA reads TGTGCCAGCAATCGTATAGGCGGGGGGGCCCAAGAGACCCAGTACTTC. Protein product: CASNRIGGGAQETQYF. This chain connects TRBV2 to TRBJ2-5; the match to TRBD2 covers 9 bases. V lost 7 bases, J lost 1 base, and 10 bases stayed unmatched. The CDR3 runs 16 residues. Germline-derived CDR1 and CDR2 are SNHLY and FYNNEI.

A word on this clone: Different DNA sequences within this sample yield the same CDR3. The chain uses TRBV7-2 and TRBJ2-5, with TRBD2 matching 11 bases. The trim removed 1 base at V and 1 base at J, leaving 2 bases unmatched. Germline values: CDR1 SGHTA, CDR2 FQGNSA. CDR3 length equals 16 residues. The CDR3, as DNA: TGTGCCAGCAGCTTAGGCCTAGCGGGGGGCCAAGAGACCCAGTACTTC. This codes for CASSLGLAGGQETQYF.

The chain has TRBV19 and TRBJ1-3; no clear D gene. V shed 10 bases and J shed 0 bases, with 16 bases lying between them. The CDR3 runs to 15 residues. CDR1 is LNHDA and CDR2 is SQIVND in the germline V gene (reference sequence). CDR3 in DNA: TGTGCCACTCGACTGCCCCCGAGCTCTGGAAACACCATATATTTT. The encoded protein is CATRLPPSSGNTIYF.

The rearrangement joins TRBV6-5 to TRBJ2-2; 10 nucleotides line up with TRBD1. Germline assignment: CDR1 MNHEY and CDR2 SVGAGI. The CDR3 is 15 residues long. The J segment lost 4 bases and the V segment lost 5 bases, leaving 4 bases of the junction unmatched. The CDR3 reads CASSKGQGTTGELFF. CDR3 bases: TGTGCCAGCAGTAAGGGACAGGGGACCACCGGGGAGCTGTTTTTT.

The chain has TRBV6-6 and TRBJ2-2, with 7 positions matching TRBD1. The V gene end was trimmed by 2 bases and the J gene end by 7 bases; junction bases not matched to a gene: 10. Germline CDR1 MNHNY, CDR2 SVGAGI (reference sequence). The CDR3 totals 16 residues. The CDR3 spells CASSYRTRGSSGELFF. CDR3 coding DNA: TGTGCCAGCAGTTACCGGACCAGGGGGAGTAGCGGGGAGCTGTTTTTT.

The rearrangement joins TRBV3-1 (or the pseudogene TRBV3-2) to TRBJ1-1, with D maybe TRBD1 (5 bases). The CDR3 consists of 13 residues. V gave up 4 bases and J gave up 3 bases, with 9 bases separating them. The germline V gene has CDR1 LGHDT and CDR2 YNNKEL (reference sequence). The CDR3 loop reads CASSPQGDTEAFF. DNA of the CDR3: TGTGCCAGCAGCCCGCAGGGTGACACTGAAGCTTTCTTT.

The V call is TRBV4-2, the J call TRBJ2-1; no definite D call. Germline V gives CDR1 LGHNA, CDR2 YNFKEQ. The CDR3 loop spans 13 amino acids. The V and J ends lost 0 bases and 6 bases respectively, with 6 bases between them. The CDR3: CASSQDPSNEQFF. As DNA, the CDR3 is TGTGCCAGCAGCCAAGATCCATCCAATGAGCAGTTCTTC.

V gene TRBV4-3 combines with J gene TRBJ1-2; D is possibly TRBD1 (6 bases). The ends were cut back, 1 base at V and 4 bases at J, with 13 bases in the middle. CDR3 length equals 15 residues. CDR1 and CDR2 (germline): LGHNA, YSLEER. CDR3 nucleotide sequence: TGCGCCAGCAGCCAAGGAGGACAGTCCCTCTATGGCTACACCTTC. Encoded protein: CASSQGGQSLYGYTF.

This clone was recorded only once. This chain links TRBV9 with TRBJ2-1, with 9 bases aligning to TRBD1. The trim removed 4 bases at V and 2 bases at J, leaving 7 bases unmatched. This CDR3 comprises 16 residues. Germline CDR1 reads SGDLS; CDR2 reads YYNGEE. For the CDR3, the DNA is TGTGCCAGCAGCACAGGAGGACAGGGGCCCTACAATGAGCAGTTCTTC. It codes for CASSTGGQGPYNEQFF.

The chain is built from TRBV9 and TRBJ2-1, with D possibly matching TRBD1 (5 bases). CDR1 and CDR2 from the germline V gene are SGDLS and YYNGEE. This CDR3 has 17 amino acids. The V end was cut by 3 bases, the J end by 0 bases, with 16 bases between. CDR3 nucleotide sequence: TGTGCCAGCAGCGCAACCGATAACACAGGCTCCTACAATGAGCAGTTCTTC. It codes for CASSATDNTGSYNEQFF.

CDR3 nucleotide sequence: TGCGCCAGCAGCTTTGTACCTAGCGGGGGTGGCGCCTACAATGAGCAGTTCTTC. Protein product: CASSFVPSGGGAYNEQFF. J is TRBJ2-1 and V is TRBV5-1; 10 bases align to TRBD2. V dropped 2 bases and J dropped 2; count of bases not matched to a gene: 10. The CDR3 loop spans 18 amino acids. Germline V gene lookup returns CDR1 SGHRS and CDR2 YFSETQ. Variable domain in full (rest from reference TRBV5-1 and TRBJ2-1): KAGVTQTPRYLIKTRGQQVTLSCSPISGHRSVSWYQQTPGQGLQFLFEYFSETQRNKGNFPGRFSGRQFSNSRSEMNVSTLELGDSALYLCASSFVPSGGGAYNEQFFGPGTRLTVL.

The rearrangement uses TRBV5-4 and TRBJ2-7; 11 bases are a match to TRBD1. This CDR3 region has 17 residues. V was clipped by 4 bases and J by 2 bases; unmatched bases: 11. Per germline, CDR1 SGHNT and CDR2 YYREEE (reference sequence). The DNA for the CDR3 is TGTGCCAGCAGCCCGTCTGGGGGGGGACAGGGGGCCTACGAGCAGTACTTC. Its protein is CASSPSGGGQGAYEQYF.

The chain uses TRBV7-2 and TRBJ1-1; 7 bases match TRBD1. The CDR3 runs 14 residues. Germline V gene lookup returns CDR1 SGHTA and CDR2 FQGNSA. J lost 0 bases, V lost 5 bases, and 3 bases had no gene match. The CDR3 bases are TGTGCCAGCAGCATACAGGGGATGAACACTGAAGCTTTCTTT. Residues: CASSIQGMNTEAFF. The complete variable domain, with remaining parts taken from reference TRBV7-2 and TRBJ1-1, reads GAGVSQSPSNKVTEKGKDVELRCDPISGHTALYWYRQSLGQGLEFLIYFQGNSAPDKSGLPSDRFSAERTGGSVSTLTIQRTQQEDSAVYLCASSIQGMNTEAFFGQGTRLTVV.

The rearrangement joins TRBV11-2 to TRBJ1-5, with D uncertain. Germline CDR1 reads SGHAT; CDR2 reads FQNNGV. The CDR3 sequence is 14 residues long. Trimming removed 1 base at V and 6 bases at J, with 10 bases between. CDR3 in DNA: TGTGCCAGCAGCTTAGCCCCAGGTGGTCAGCCCCAGCATTTT. Amino acids: CASSLAPGGQPQHF.

J is TRBJ1-5 and V is TRBV10-3; D remains ambiguous. CDR3 size: 14 residues. CDR1 is ENHRY, CDR2 SYGVKD, per germline. With 0 bases removed from V and 5 bases from J, the gap between germline ends came to 8 bases. CDR3 sequence (DNA): TGTGCCATCAGTGAGTCGCAGAGCGATCAGCCCCAGCATTTT. Its protein is CAISESQSDQPQHF.

The V call is TRBV7-3, the J call TRBJ1-1; the match to TRBD1 covers 9 bases. The CDR3 loop spans 16 amino acids. CDR1 and CDR2 (germline): SGHTA, FQGTGA. Trimming at V came to 3 bases and at J to 5 bases, leaving 10 bases not matched to a gene. The CDR3 loop reads CASSFTGGAGRTEAFF. The CDR3 DNA follows: TGTGCCAGCAGCTTTACAGGGGGCGCGGGAAGAACTGAAGCTTTCTTT.

The rearrangement joins TRBV6-5 to TRBJ1-4; 9 nucleotides line up with TRBD1. Germline V gene sequence: CDR1 MNHEY, CDR2 SVGAGI. V shed 7 bases and J 5 bases; nucleotides not matched to a gene: 8. The CDR3 is 15 residues long. The CDR3 nucleotides read TGTGCCAGCACTAAGAGACAGGGGGGAAATGAAAAACTGTTTTTT. Translating it yields CASTKRQGGNEKLFF.

The chain employs TRBV30 and TRBJ1-2; weak D call: TRBD1 (6 bases). This CDR3 is built from 15 residues. Germline V gene lookup returns CDR1 GTSNPN and CDR2 SVGIG (reference sequence). Deletions cut 2 bases from V and 8 bases from J, with 21 bases between. The CDR3 DNA is TGTGCCTGGAGTCCCACATGGGCAGGGGCCGAGGGCTACACCTTC. It codes for CAWSPTWAGAEGYTF.

This chain uses TRBV19 with TRBJ1-4; D remains unclear. CDR1 is LNHDA, CDR2 SQIVND, per germline (reference sequence). V lost 5 bases and J lost 5, with 18 bases in between. The CDR3 consists of 16 residues. The CDR3 DNA reads TGTGCCAGTAGTTGGCTATCCGGGTCGAAGAATGAAAAACTGTTTTTT. This codes for CASSWLSGSKNEKLFF.

This clone was counted a single time. This sequence joins TRBV27 and TRBJ2-1; TRBD1 matches at 8 bases. CDR1 is MNHEY and CDR2 is SMNVEV in the germline V gene (reference sequence). This CDR3 has 16 amino acids. Trimming removed 7 bases from V and 6 bases from J; junction bases left unmatched: 14. The CDR3 nucleotides read TGTGCCAGCACCCTTTCGCGCGGGACAGGACTCAATGAGCAGTTCTTC. Protein sequence: CASTLSRGTGLNEQFF.

The chain links TRBV30 to TRBJ1-2, with D perhaps matching TRBD1 (5 bases). The CDR3 is 16 residues long. Germline CDR1 and CDR2: GTSNPN and SVGIG (reference sequence). The ends were cut back, 4 bases at V and 2 bases at J, with 20 bases in the middle. This CDR3 is CAWTARFRGSNYGYTF. In nucleotides, the CDR3 is TGTGCCTGGACTGCACGGTTTAGGGGTTCGAACTATGGCTACACCTTC.

In this sample, this clone turned up a few times. The J gene is TRBJ1-1, the V gene TRBV4-1; no reliable D call. The germline V gene has CDR1 MGHRA and CDR2 YSYEKL. The CDR3 contains 14 residues. The V and J ends lost 1 base and 0 bases respectively, with 6 bases between them. CDR3 region: CASSQAPMNTEAFF. Here the CDR3 DNA reads TGCGCCAGCAGCCAAGCCCCTATGAACACTGAAGCTTTCTTT.